A single T cell receptor (beta chain) is shown here with its context. Antigen: not known. At deep level, the assay was performed. Some clones are missing from TCRdb's copy, which holds only in-frame ones; the method was immunoSEQ multiplex PCR. This sample has around 2,000,000 clones, with approximately 94% found just once. These data come from a study of shared clonotypes between healthy human individuals. Study-wide results and caveats: The sharing of approximately 4.6% of naive CD4 clonotypes was seen across a few donors. It was the few donors that limited the genetic and exposure-history diversity represented.

This CDR3 spans 14 amino acids. Germline V lookup: CDR1 MDHEN, CDR2 SYDVKM. Trimming cost V 7 bases and J 7 bases, with 16 bases left between them. Naive CD8 cells were CD45RO-negative, positively selected for CCR7, excluding terminally differentiated effector memory CD45RA+ cells. None of the donors, who were healthy HIV-negative adults, had recently had acute infections or vaccinations. The V call is TRBV28, the J call TRBJ1-4; possible D gene TRBD1, 5 bases. The receptor was isolated from a man aged 18 to 30 in good health. Some clones in this sample may be carry-over from other donors' samples. Material: naive CD8+ T cells from PBMCs. Written as DNA, the CDR3 is TGTGCCAGCACCCTGGCCCCGGGGGGTGAAAAACTGTTTTTT. Translated, it gives CASTLAPGGEKLFF.